This is a list of T cell receptor beta chains from one sample in a study of CD8 T cells in Susac syndrome. A single record per CDR3 protein comes from TCRdb applying MiXCR to the immunoSEQ multiplex PCR reads. The data contain about 400,000 distinct CDR3 sequences, approximately 85% of them singletons. Material for sequencing was CD8+ T cells from PBMCs. The receptor source for this set is a human donor with multiple sclerosis. The CDR3 runs from the conserved cysteine through the conserved F or W.

>TRBV12-3/TRBV12-4|TRBJ2-7
CASSFGETSSSYEQYF
>TRBV24-1|TRBJ2-1
CATSDARDTNEQFF
>TRBV7-9|TRBJ2-2
CASSLDGGPGELFF
>TRBV19|TRBJ2-7
CASRRGGQVEQYF
>TRBV29-1|TRBJ2-5
CPIESETQYF
>TRBV2|TRBJ2-5
CASRSGGQETQYF
>TRBV6-5|TRBJ2-2
CASSYNEGAPSYAGELFF
>TRBV29-1|TRBJ2-2
CSARWLRKNTGELFF
>TRBV5-1|TRBJ1-2
CASSPTTGFGYTF
>TRBV7-9|TRBJ1-5
CASSLDQGAFPNQPQHF
>TRBV27|TRBJ2-1
CASSLRDGNEQFF
>TRBV5-4|TRBJ2-7
CASSPGRDLSYEQYF
>TRBV19|TRBJ2-7
CASSMGRTSYEQYF
>TRBV19|TRBJ2-7
CASSMGQGLPYEQYF
>TRBV20-1|TRBJ1-1
CSAFLAGGEVLFSNTEAFF
>TRBV4-1|TRBJ1-5
CASSQEGQGKLSNQPQHF
>TRBV19|TRBJ1-5
CASSIAAVYQPQHF